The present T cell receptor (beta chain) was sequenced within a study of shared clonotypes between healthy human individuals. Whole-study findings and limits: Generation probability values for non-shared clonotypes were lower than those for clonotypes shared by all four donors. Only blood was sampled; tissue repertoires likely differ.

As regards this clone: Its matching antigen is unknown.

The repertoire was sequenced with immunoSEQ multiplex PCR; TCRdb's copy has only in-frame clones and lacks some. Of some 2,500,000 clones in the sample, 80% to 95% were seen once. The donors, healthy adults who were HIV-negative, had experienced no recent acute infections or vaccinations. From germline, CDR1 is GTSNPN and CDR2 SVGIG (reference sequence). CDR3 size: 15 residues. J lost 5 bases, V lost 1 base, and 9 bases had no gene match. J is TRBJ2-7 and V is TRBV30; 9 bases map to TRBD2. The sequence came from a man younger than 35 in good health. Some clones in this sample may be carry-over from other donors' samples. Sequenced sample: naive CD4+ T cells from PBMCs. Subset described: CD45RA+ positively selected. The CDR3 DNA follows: TGTGCCTGGAGTGGCCGGCCTAGCGGGAACCACGAGCAGTACTTC. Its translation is CAWSGRPSGNHEQYF.